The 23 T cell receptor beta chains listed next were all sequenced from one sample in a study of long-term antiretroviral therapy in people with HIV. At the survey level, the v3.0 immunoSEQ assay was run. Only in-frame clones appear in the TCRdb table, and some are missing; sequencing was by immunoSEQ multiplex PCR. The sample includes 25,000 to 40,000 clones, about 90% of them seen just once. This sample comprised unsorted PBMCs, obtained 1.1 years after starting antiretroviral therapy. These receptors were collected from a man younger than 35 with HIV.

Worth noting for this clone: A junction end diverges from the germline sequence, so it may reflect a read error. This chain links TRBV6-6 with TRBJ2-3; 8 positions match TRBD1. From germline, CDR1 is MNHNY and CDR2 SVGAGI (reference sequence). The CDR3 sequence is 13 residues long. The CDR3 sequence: CAESDRVTDTQYF. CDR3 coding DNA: TGCGCCGAGTCGGACAGGGTTACAGATACGCAGTATTTT.

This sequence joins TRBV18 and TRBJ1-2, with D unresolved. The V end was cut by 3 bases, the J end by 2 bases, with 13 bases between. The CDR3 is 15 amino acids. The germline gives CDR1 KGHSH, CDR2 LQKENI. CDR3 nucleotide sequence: TGTGCCAGCTCACCCTCGGGAGGTGGCAACTATGGCTACACCTTC. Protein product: CASSPSGGGNYGYTF.

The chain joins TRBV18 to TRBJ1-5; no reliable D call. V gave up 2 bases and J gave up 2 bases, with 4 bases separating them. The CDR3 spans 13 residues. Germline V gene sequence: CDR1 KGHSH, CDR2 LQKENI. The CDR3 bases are TGTGCCAGCTCACCAACAGGCAATCAGCCCCAGCATTTT. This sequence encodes CASSPTGNQPQHF.

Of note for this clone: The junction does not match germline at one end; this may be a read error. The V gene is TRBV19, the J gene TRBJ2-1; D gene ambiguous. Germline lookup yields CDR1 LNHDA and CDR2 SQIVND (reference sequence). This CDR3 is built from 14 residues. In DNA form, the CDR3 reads TGTGCCACTAAGATCCGGTACTCCTACGATGAGCAGTTCTTC. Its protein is CATKIRYSYDEQFF.

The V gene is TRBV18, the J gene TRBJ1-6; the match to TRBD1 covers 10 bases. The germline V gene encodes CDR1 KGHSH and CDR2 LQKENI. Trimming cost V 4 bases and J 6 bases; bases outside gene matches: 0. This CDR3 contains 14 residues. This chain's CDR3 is CASSRTGGNSPLHF. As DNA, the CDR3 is TGTGCCAGCTCACGGACAGGGGGTAATTCACCCCTCCACTTT.

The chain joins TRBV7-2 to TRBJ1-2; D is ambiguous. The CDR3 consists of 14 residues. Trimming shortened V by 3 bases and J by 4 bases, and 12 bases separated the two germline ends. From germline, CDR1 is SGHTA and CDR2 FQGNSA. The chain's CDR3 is CASSFPYWAYGYTF. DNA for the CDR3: TGTGCCAGCAGCTTCCCCTACTGGGCCTATGGCTACACCTTC.

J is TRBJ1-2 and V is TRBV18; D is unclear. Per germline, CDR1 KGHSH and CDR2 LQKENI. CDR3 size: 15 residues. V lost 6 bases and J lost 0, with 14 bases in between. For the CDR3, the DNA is TGTGCCAGCTCCCCAGTGCCTCAGACTAACTATGGCTACACCTTC. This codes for CASSPVPQTNYGYTF.

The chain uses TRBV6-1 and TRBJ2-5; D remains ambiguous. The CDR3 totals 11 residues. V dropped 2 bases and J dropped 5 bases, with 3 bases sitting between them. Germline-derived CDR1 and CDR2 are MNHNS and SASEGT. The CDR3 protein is CASSEWETQYF. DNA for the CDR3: TGTGCCAGCAGTGAATGGGAGACCCAGTACTTC.

The CDR3 nucleotides read TGTGCCAGCAGCCCGCAGGGCAATGAGCAGTTCTTC. This codes for CASSPQGNEQFF. The chain joins TRBV7-2 to TRBJ2-1, with a tentative D call TRBD1 (5 bases). Between the trimmed V and J ends, which lost 5 bases and 6 bases, there was a span of 8 bases. The CDR3 is made up of 12 amino acids. Germline-derived CDR1 and CDR2 are SGHTA and FQGNSA.

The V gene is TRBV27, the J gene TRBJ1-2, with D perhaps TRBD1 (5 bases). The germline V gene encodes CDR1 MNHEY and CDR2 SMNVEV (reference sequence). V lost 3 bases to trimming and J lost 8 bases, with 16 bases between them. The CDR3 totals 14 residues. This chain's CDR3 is CASSFPVGGEGYTF. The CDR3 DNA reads TGTGCCAGCAGTTTCCCGGTGGGGGGAGAGGGCTACACCTTC.

The CDR3 here is CASSQASAISYNEQFF. DNA for the CDR3: TGCGCCAGCAGCCAAGCGTCAGCGATCTCCTACAATGAGCAGTTCTTC. The rearrangement links TRBV4-3 to TRBJ2-1; D remains ambiguous. Trimming left V 1 base short and J 0 bases short, with 10 bases between. This CDR3 contains 16 residues. In germline, CDR1 is LGHNA, CDR2 YSLEER.

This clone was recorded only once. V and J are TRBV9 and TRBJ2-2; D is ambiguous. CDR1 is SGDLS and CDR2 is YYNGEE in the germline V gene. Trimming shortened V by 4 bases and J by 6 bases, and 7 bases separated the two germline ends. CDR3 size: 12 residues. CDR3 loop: CASSFHSGELFF. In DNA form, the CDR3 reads TGTGCCAGCAGCTTCCACTCCGGGGAGCTGTTTTTT.

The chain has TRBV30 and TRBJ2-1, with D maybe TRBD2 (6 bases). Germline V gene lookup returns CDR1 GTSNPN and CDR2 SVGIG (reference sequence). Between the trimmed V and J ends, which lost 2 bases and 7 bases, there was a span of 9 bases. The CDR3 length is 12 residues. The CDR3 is CAWSPSGNEQFF. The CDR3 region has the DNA TGTGCCTGGAGTCCAAGCGGGAATGAGCAGTTCTTC.

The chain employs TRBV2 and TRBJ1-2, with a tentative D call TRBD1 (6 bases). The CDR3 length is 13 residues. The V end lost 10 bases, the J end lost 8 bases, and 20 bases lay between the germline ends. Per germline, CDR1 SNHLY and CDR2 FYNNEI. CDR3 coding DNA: TGTGCCATGATGCCCCCAGGGGATGGCGGCTACACCTTC. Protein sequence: CAMMPPGDGGYTF.

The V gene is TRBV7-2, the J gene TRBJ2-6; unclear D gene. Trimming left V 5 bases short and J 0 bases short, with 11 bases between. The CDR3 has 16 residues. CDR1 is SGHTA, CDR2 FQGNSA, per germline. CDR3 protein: CASSTQASSGANVLTF. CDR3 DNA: TGTGCCAGCAGCACGCAAGCTAGCTCTGGGGCCAACGTCCTGACTTTC.

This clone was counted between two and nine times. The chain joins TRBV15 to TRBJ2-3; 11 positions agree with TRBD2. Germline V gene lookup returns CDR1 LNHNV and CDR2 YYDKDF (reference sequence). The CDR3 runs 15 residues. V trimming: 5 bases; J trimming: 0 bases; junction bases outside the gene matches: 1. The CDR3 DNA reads TGTGCCACCAGCCTAGCGGGAGGCAGCACAGATACGCAGTATTTT. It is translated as CATSLAGGSTDTQYF.

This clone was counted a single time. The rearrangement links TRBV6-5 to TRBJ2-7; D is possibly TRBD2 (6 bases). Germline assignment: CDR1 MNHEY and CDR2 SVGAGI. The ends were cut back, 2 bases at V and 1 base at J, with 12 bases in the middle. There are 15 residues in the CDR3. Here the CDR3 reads CASSYRASASYEQYF. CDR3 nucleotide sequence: TGTGCCAGCAGTTACCGGGCTAGCGCATCCTACGAGCAGTACTTC.

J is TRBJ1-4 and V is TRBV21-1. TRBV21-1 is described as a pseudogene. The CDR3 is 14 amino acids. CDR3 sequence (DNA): TGTGCCAGCAGCATAGGGACGGGGAATGAAAAACTGTTTTTT. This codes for CASSIGTGNEKLFF.

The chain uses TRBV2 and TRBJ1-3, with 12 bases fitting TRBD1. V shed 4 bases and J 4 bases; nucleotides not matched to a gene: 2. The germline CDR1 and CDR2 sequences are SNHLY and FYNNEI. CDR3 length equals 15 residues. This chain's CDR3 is CASSGDRGLGNTIYF. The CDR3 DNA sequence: TGTGCCAGCAGTGGGGACAGGGGGCTCGGAAACACCATATATTTT. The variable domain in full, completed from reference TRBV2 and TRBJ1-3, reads EPEVTQTPSHQVTQMGQEVILRCVPISNHLYFYWYRQILGQKVEFLVSFYNNEISEKSEIFDDQFSVERPDGSNFTLKIRSTKLEDSAMYFCASSGDRGLGNTIYFGEGSWLTVV.

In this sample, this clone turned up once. The CDR3 reads CSVGGTSGELFF. CDR3 bases: TGCAGCGTTGGAGGGACATCCGGGGAGCTGTTTTTT. This sequence joins TRBV29-1 and TRBJ2-2, with a tentative D call TRBD1 (6 bases). Germline values: CDR1 SQVTM, CDR2 ANQGSEA. This CDR3 region has 12 residues. The V and J ends lost 4 bases and 6 bases respectively, with 9 bases between them.

CDR3 nucleotide sequence: TGCGCCAGCAGCTTGGCCCCGCGACAGGTTAATAATGAAAAACTGTTTTTT. It translates to CASSLAPRQVNNEKLFF. J is TRBJ1-4 and V is TRBV5-1, with D perhaps TRBD1 (6 bases). Trimming shortened V by 0 bases and J by 4 bases, and 16 bases separated the two germline ends. The CDR3 is made up of 17 amino acids. The germline V gene encodes CDR1 SGHRS and CDR2 YFSETQ.

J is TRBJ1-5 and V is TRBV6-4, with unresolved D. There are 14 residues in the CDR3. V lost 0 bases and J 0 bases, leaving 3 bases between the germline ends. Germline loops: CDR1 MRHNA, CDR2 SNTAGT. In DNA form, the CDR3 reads TGTGCCAGCAGTGACTCATATAGCAATCAGCCCCAGCATTTT. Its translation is CASSDSYSNQPQHF.

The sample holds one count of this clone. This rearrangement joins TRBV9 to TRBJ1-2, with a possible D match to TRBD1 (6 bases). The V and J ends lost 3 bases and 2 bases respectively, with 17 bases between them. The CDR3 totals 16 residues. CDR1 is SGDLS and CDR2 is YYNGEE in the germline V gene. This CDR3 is CASSEGRGESNYGYTF. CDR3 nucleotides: TGTGCCAGCAGCGAAGGGAGGGGGGAGTCCAACTATGGCTACACCTTC.